Each of the 7 T cell receptor beta chains below was sequenced from the same sample in a study of CD8 T cells in Susac syndrome. Reverse transcription of about 0.45 to 1 ug RNA was performed with random hexamers. MiXCR, run by TCRdb on the immunoSEQ multiplex PCR reads, gives a single entry per CDR3 protein. The sample has about 130,000 distinct CDR3 sequences, around 94% seen once. Input material: CD8+ T cells from PBMCs. Receptors were obtained from a human donor with Susac syndrome.

This clonotype was seen a single time. This rearrangement joins TRBV12-3 or TRBV12-4 to TRBJ2-2; a possible D gene is TRBD2 (6 bases). The CDR3 loop spans 14 amino acids. The ends were cut back, 1 base at V and 5 bases at J, with 8 bases in the middle. For the CDR3, the DNA is TGTGCCAGCAGTTTAGGGGGGGAGACCGGGGAGCTGTTTTTT. It translates to CASSLGGETGELFF.

The CDR3 loop is CAISESPMETTYQPQHF. CDR3 bases: TGTGCCATCAGTGAGTCCCCAATGGAAACGACTTATCAGCCCCAGCATTTT. This sequence joins TRBV10-3 and TRBJ1-5; D call uncertain. The CDR3 sequence is 17 residues long. Germline V gene lookup returns CDR1 ENHRY and CDR2 SYGVKD. V shed 0 bases and J shed 5 bases, with 17 bases lying between them.

The table lists this clonotype with a count of one. The J gene is TRBJ2-7, the V gene TRBV12-3 or TRBV12-4; unclear D gene. The CDR3 spans 13 residues. V lost 3 bases, J lost 1 base, and 7 bases lay in between. CDR3 in amino acids: CASSLPESYEQYF. DNA for the CDR3: TGTGCCAGCAGTTTGCCCGAATCCTACGAGCAGTACTTC.

V and J are TRBV12-3 or TRBV12-4 and TRBJ2-3, with 7 positions matching TRBD2. V gave up 5 bases and J gave up 0 bases; unmatched junction bases: 8. CDR3 length: 16 residues. CDR3 DNA sequence: TGTGCCAGCAGTGCTCAGCGGGGTAGGAGCACAGATACGCAGTATTTT. This gives the protein CASSAQRGRSTDTQYF.

V usage is TRBV9 and J usage is TRBJ1-1; D gene unclear. CDR1 SGDLS and CDR2 YYNGEE come from the germline V gene. V gave up 0 bases and J gave up 3 bases, with 18 bases separating them. There are 17 residues in the CDR3. The CDR3: CASSVVSTGVVDTEAFF. The CDR3 DNA is TGTGCCAGCAGCGTAGTGTCTACGGGAGTGGTGGACACTGAAGCTTTCTTT.

V is TRBV11-1 and J is TRBJ2-1, with D perhaps given as TRBD1 or TRBD2 (5 bases each). V dropped 4 bases and J dropped 7 bases, with 20 bases sitting between them. The germline gives CDR1 SGHAT, CDR2 FQDESV (reference sequence). The CDR3 is 16 residues long. The CDR3 protein is CASSSHGGGEENEQFF. Written as DNA, the CDR3 is TGTGCCAGCAGCTCCCACGGTGGGGGAGAGGAGAATGAGCAGTTCTTC.

This clonotype has a single count. The chain combines TRBV5-4 with TRBJ2-2; possibly TRBD1 for D (6 bases). The germline CDR1 and CDR2 sequences are SGHNT and YYREEE (reference sequence). The CDR3 is 13 residues long. The V and J ends lost 7 bases and 6 bases respectively, with 13 bases between them. As DNA, the CDR3 is TGTGCCAGCCGCGCACAGGGAGCCGGGGAGCTGTTTTTT. Translated, it gives CASRAQGAGELFF.